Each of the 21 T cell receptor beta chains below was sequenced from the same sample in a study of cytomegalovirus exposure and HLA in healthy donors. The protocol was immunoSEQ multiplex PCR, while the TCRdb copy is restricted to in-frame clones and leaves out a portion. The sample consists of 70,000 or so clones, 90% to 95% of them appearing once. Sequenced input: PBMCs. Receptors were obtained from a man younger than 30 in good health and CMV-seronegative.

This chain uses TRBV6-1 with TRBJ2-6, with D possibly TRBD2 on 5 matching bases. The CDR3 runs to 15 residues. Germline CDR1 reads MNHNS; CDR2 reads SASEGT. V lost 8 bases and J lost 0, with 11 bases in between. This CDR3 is CASEGGVSGANVLTF. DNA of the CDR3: TGTGCCAGCGAAGGAGGAGTCTCTGGGGCCAACGTCCTGACTTTC.

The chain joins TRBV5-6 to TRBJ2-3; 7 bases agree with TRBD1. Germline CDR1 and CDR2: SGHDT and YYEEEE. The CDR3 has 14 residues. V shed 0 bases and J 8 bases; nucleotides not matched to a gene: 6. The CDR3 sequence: CASSLGQGRSTQYF. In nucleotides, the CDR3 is TGTGCCAGCAGCTTGGGACAGGGAAGGAGTACGCAGTATTTT.

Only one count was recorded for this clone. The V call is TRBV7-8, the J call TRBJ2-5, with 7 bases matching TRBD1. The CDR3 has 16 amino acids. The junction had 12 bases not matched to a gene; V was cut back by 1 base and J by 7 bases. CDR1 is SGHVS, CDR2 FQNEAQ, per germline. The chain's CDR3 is CASSLDVRGTSGTQYF. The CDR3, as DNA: TGTGCCAGCAGCTTAGATGTCAGGGGGACGTCGGGGACCCAGTACTTC.

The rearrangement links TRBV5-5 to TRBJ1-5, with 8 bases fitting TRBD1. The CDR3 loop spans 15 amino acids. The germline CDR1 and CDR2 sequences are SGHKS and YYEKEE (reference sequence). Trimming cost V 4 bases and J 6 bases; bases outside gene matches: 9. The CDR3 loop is CASSTDRGNGQPQHF. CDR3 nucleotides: TGTGCCAGCAGCACAGACAGGGGTAACGGTCAGCCCCAGCATTTT.

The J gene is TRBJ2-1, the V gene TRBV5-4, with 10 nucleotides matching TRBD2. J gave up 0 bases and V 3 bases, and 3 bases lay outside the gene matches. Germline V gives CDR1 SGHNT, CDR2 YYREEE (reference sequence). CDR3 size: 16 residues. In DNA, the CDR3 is TGTGCCAGCAGCTATAGCGGGAGGCGCTCCTACAATGAGCAGTTCTTC. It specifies CASSYSGRRSYNEQFF.

The CDR3 DNA reads TGCGCCAGCAGCTTCATTGGCCTAGAGACCCAGTACTTC. Translated, it gives CASSFIGLETQYF. V usage is TRBV5-1 and J usage is TRBJ2-5; D is ambiguous. Germline values: CDR1 SGHRS, CDR2 YFSETQ. The CDR3 covers 13 residues. Between the trimmed V and J ends, which lost 2 bases and 4 bases, there was a span of 9 bases. The complete variable domain, with remaining parts taken from reference TRBV5-1 and TRBJ2-5, reads KAGVTQTPRYLIKTRGQQVTLSCSPISGHRSVSWYQQTPGQGLQFLFEYFSETQRNKGNFPGRFSGRQFSNSRSEMNVSTLELGDSALYLCASSFIGLETQYFGPGTRLLVL.

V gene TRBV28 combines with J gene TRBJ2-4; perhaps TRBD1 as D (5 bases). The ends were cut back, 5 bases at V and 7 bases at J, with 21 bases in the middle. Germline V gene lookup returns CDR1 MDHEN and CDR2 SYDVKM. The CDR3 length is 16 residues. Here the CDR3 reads CASSPWAGPSSNIQYF. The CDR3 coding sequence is TGTGCCAGCAGTCCCTGGGCAGGGCCCAGCTCTAACATTCAGTACTTC.

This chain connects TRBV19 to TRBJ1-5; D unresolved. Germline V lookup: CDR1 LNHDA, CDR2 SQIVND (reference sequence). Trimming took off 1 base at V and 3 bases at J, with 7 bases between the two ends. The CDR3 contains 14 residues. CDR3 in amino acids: CASSIGGFNQPQHF. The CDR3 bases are TGTGCCAGTAGTATAGGAGGGTTCAATCAGCCCCAGCATTTT.

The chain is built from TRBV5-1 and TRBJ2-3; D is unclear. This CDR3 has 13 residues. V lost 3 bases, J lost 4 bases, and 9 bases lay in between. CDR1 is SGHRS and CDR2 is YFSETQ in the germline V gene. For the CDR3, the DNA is TGCGCCAGCAGCTCAGACTCGTCAGATACGCAGTATTTT. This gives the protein CASSSDSSDTQYF.

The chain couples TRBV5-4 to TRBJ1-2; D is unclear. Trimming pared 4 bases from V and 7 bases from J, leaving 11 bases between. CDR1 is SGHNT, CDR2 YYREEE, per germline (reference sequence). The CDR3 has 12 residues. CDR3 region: CASSPANGGYTF. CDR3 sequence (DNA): TGTGCCAGCAGCCCCGCTAACGGTGGCTACACCTTC.

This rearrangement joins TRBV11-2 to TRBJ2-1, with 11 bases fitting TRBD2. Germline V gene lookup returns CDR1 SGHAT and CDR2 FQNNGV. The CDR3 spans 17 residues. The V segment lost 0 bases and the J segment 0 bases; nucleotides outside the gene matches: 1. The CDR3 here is CASSLELAGGSYNEQFF. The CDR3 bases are TGTGCCAGCAGCTTAGAGCTAGCGGGGGGCTCCTACAATGAGCAGTTCTTC.

The CDR3 DNA sequence: TGTGCCAGCAAGGAGAGTAGGACAGGGAGGCGGGAGCAGTTCTTC. As protein: CASKESRTGRREQFF. The rearrangement uses TRBV2 and TRBJ2-1, with 8 bases identical to TRBD1. Germline V gene sequence: CDR1 SNHLY, CDR2 FYNNEI. V shed 7 bases and J 10 bases; nucleotides not matched to a gene: 15. The CDR3 runs 15 residues.

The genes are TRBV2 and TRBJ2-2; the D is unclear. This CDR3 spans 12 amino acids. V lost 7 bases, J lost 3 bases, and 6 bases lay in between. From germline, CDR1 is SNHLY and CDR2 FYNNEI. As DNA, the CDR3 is TGTGCCAGCACCCCCTACACCGGGGAGCTGTTTTTT. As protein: CASTPYTGELFF.

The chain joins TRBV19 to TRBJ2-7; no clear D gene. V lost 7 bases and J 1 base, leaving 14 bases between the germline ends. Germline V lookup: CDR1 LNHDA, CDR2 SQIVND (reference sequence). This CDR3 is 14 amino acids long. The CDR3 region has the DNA TGTGCCAGTACCTCGGCGCAGGCATCCTACGAGCAGTACTTC. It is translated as CASTSAQASYEQYF.

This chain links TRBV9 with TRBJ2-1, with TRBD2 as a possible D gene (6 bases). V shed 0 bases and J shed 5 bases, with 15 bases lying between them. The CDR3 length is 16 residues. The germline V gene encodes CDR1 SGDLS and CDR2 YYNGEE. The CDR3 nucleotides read TGTGCCAGCAGCGTAGTGGGCGGGACCAAACACAATGAGCAGTTCTTC. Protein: CASSVVGGTKHNEQFF. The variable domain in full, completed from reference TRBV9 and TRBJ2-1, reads DSGVTQTPKHLITATGQRVTLRCSPRSGDLSVYWYQQSLDQGLQFLIQYYNGEERAKGNILERFSAQQFPDLHSELNLSSLELGDSALYFCASSVVGGTKHNEQFFGPGTRLTVL.

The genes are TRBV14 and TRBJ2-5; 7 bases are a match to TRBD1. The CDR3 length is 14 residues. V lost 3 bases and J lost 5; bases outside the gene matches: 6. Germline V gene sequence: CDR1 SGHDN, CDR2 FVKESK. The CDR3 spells CASSQLGQWETQYF. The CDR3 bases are TGTGCCAGCAGCCAGCTGGGACAGTGGGAGACCCAGTACTTC.

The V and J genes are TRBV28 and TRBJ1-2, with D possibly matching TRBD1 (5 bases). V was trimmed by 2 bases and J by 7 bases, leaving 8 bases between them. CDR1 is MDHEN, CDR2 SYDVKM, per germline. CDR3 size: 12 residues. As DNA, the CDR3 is TGTGCCAGCAGTTTAAGACAGTCTGGCTACACCTTC. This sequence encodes CASSLRQSGYTF.

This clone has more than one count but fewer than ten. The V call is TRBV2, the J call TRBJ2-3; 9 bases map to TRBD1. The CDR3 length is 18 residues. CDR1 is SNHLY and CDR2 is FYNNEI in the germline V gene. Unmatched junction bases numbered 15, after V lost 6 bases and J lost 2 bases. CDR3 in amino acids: CASRPGTGRVGFTDTQYF. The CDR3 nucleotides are TGTGCCAGCAGGCCCGGGACAGGGAGGGTTGGGTTCACAGATACGCAGTATTTT. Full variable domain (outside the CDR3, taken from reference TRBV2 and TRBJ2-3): EPEVTQTPSHQVTQMGQEVILRCVPISNHLYFYWYRQILGQKVEFLVSFYNNEISEKSEIFDDQFSVERPDGSNFTLKIRSTKLEDSAMYFCASRPGTGRVGFTDTQYFGPGTRLTVL.

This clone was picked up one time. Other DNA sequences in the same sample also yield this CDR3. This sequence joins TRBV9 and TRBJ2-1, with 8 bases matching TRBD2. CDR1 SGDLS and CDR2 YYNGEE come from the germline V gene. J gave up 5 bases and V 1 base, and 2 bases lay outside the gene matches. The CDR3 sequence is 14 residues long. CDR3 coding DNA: TGTGCCAGCAGCGTAACTAGCGGCAACAATGAGCAGTTCTTC. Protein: CASSVTSGNNEQFF.

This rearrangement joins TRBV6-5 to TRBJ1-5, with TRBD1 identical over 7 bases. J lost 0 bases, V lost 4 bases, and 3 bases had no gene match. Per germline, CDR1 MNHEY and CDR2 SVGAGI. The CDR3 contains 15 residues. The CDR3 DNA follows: TGTGCCAGCAGTTCGACAGGGCTTAGCAATCAGCCCCAGCATTTT. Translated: CASSSTGLSNQPQHF.

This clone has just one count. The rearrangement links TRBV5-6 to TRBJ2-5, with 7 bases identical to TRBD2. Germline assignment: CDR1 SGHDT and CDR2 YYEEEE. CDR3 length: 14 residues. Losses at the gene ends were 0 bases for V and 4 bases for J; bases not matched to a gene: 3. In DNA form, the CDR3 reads TGTGCCAGCAGCTTGGCAGCGGGATCAGAGACCCAGTACTTC. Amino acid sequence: CASSLAAGSETQYF.